The 10 T cell receptor beta chains below were found in one sample sequenced in a study of blood T cell repertoires in COVID-19. Generated by immunoSEQ multiplex PCR, the TCRdb table keeps only in-frame clones and is missing some. The sample lists some 160,000 clones, 75% to 80% occurring once. The material sequenced was peripheral blood. These receptors all stem from a woman older than 75 with acute or convalescent COVID-19.

The count of this clone is one. The rearrangement uses TRBV9 and TRBJ1-1; TRBD1 might be the D (5 bases). Germline V lookup: CDR1 SGDLS, CDR2 YYNGEE. The V gene lost 3 bases and the J gene lost 1 base, with 10 bases spanning the gap. This CDR3 contains 14 residues. The CDR3 coding sequence is TGTGCCAGCAGCGACGCTACAGGGAACACTGAAGCTTTCTTT. This codes for CASSDATGNTEAFF.

The chain combines TRBV3-1 (or the pseudogene TRBV3-2) with TRBJ2-3, with TRBD2 matching over 8 bases. Germline trimming cut 4 bases from V and 4 bases from J; bases unmatched to any gene: 4. CDR1 and CDR2 from the germline V gene are LGHDT and YNNKEL (reference sequence). This CDR3 region has 14 residues. The CDR3 region is CASSPRTSSDTQYF. CDR3 DNA: TGTGCCAGCAGCCCCCGGACTAGCTCAGATACGCAGTATTTT.

The V and J genes are TRBV30 and TRBJ2-4; D gene uncertain. Germline V gives CDR1 GTSNPN, CDR2 SVGIG (reference sequence). V was pared by 3 bases and J by 4 bases, with 16 bases between. The CDR3 is 15 residues long. The CDR3 DNA follows: TGTGCCTGGAGCCCTGAGATCATTCAAAAAAACATTCAGTACTTC. Translation: CAWSPEIIQKNIQYF.

The chain uses TRBV28 and TRBJ2-7; 7 bases are shared with TRBD2. This CDR3 region has 16 residues. The ends lost 5 bases at V and 6 bases at J; junction bases unmatched: 16. Germline loops: CDR1 MDHEN, CDR2 SYDVKM. CDR3 DNA sequence: TGTGCCAGCAGTCCCGGGGGAAGCGGGAAAATTGGCGAGCAGTACTTC. As protein: CASSPGGSGKIGEQYF.

This clone was counted between two and nine times. This chain links TRBV28 with TRBJ2-1; 8 bases align to TRBD2. This CDR3 contains 17 residues. J was trimmed by 4 bases and V by 2 bases; bases with no gene match: 10. Germline assignment: CDR1 MDHEN and CDR2 SYDVKM. In nucleotides, the CDR3 is TGTGCCAGCAGTTTAGGAGCGGGAGTAGCAGGATACAATGAGCAGTTCTTC. Its translation is CASSLGAGVAGYNEQFF.

DNA for the CDR3: TGCGCCAGCAGCTTGCAGGGACTTACGAACACCGGGGAGCTGTTTTTT. Its protein is CASSLQGLTNTGELFF. The chain has TRBV5-1 and TRBJ2-2, with D possibly being TRBD2 (6 bases). The length of the CDR3 is 16 residues. The V gene's germline CDR1 is SGHRS and CDR2 YFSETQ. The germline V and J ends were trimmed by 1 base and 0 bases, with 10 bases remaining between them.

The V call is TRBV11-2, the J call TRBJ1-1; TRBD1 might be the D (5 bases). Trimming took off 5 bases at V and 3 bases at J, with 16 bases between the two ends. The CDR3 is 15 amino acids. The germline CDR1 and CDR2 sequences are SGHAT and FQNNGV. The CDR3 here is CASSRGGTADTEAFF. The CDR3 DNA is TGTGCCAGCAGCCGCGGCGGGACGGCGGACACTGAAGCTTTCTTT.

The chain has TRBV2 and TRBJ1-1, with 9 bases fitting TRBD1. Per the germline V gene, CDR1 is SNHLY and CDR2 is FYNNEI. The CDR3 covers 16 residues. V was pared by 8 bases and J by 0 bases, with 10 bases of the junction left unmatched. CDR3 DNA: TGTGCCAGCCTCGGGGGGACAGGGACCATGAACACTGAAGCTTTCTTT. Its translation: CASLGGTGTMNTEAFF.

CDR3 nucleotide sequence: TGTGCCAGCAGAGTTACCGGGACACTAAATTCACCCCTCCACTTT. Its protein product is CASRVTGTLNSPLHF. This chain links TRBV2 with TRBJ1-6; D is possibly TRBD1 (6 bases). This CDR3 has 15 residues. The ends were cut back, 6 bases at V and 7 bases at J, with 16 bases in the middle. Germline CDR1 is SNHLY and CDR2 is FYNNEI. The full variable domain, its missing parts supplied by reference TRBV2 and TRBJ1-6, is EPEVTQTPSHQVTQMGQEVILRCVPISNHLYFYWYRQILGQKVEFLVSFYNNEISEKSEIFDDQFSVERPDGSNFTLKIRSTKLEDSAMYFCASRVTGTLNSPLHFGNGTRLTVT.

Only one count was recorded for this clone. The CDR3 DNA reads TGTGCCAGTAGTATAGTGCGAGCGGAAGCGGCACCCCTCCACTTT. Translation: CASSIVRAEAAPLHF. The chain is built from TRBV19 and TRBJ1-6; D uncertain. Germline values: CDR1 LNHDA, CDR2 SQIVND (reference sequence). The germline V and J ends were trimmed by 1 base and 11 bases, with 15 bases remaining between them. The CDR3 contains 15 residues.